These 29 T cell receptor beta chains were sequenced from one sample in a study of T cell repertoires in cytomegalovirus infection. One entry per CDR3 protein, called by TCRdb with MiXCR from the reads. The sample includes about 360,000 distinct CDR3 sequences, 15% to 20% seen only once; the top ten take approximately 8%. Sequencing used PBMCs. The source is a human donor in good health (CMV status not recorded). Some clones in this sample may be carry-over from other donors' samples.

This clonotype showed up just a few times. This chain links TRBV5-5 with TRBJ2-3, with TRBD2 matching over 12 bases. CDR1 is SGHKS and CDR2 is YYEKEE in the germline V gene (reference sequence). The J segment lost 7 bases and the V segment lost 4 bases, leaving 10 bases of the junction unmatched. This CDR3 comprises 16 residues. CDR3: CASSGWTSGNSYTQYF. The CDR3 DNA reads TGTGCCAGCAGCGGGTGGACTAGCGGGAATAGTTATACGCAGTATTTT.

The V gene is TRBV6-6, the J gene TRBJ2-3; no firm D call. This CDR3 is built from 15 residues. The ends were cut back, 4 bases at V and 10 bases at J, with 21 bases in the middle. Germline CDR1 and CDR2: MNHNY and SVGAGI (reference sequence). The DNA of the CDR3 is TGTGCCAGCAGTTCAGCCCGCACAAAACGCAATGCGCAGTATTTT. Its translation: CASSSARTKRNAQYF.

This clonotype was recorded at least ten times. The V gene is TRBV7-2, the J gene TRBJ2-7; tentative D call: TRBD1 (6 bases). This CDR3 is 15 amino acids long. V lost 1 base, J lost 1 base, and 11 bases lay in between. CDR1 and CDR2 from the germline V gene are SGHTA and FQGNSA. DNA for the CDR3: TGTGCCAGCAGCTTAGGACAGGTCCGTTCCTACGAGCAGTACTTC. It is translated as CASSLGQVRSYEQYF.

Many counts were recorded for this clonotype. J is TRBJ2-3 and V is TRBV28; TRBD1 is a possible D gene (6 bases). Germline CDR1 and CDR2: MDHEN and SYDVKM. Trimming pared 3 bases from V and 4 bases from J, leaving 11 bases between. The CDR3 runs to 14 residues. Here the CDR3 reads CASSFMGASDTQYF. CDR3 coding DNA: TGTGCCAGCAGTTTCATGGGGGCTTCAGATACGCAGTATTTT.

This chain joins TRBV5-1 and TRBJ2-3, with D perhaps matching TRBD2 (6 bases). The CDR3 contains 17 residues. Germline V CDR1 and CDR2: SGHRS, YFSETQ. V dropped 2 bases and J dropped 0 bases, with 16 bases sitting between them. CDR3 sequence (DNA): TGCGCCAGCAGCTTTCCCCCGTTTAGCGGAAGCACAGATACGCAGTATTTT. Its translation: CASSFPPFSGSTDTQYF.

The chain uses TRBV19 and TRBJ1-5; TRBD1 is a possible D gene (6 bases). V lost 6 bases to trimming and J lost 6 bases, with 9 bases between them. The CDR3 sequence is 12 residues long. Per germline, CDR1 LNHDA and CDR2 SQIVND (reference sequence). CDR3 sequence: CASRGGGQPQHF. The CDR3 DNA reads TGTGCCAGTAGAGGGGGAGGTCAGCCCCAGCATTTT.

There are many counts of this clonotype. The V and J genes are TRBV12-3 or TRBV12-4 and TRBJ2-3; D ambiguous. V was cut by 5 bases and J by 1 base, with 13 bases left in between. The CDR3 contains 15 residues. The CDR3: CASSPIRAGTDTQYF. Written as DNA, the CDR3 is TGTGCCAGCAGTCCAATTCGGGCCGGCACAGATACGCAGTATTTT.

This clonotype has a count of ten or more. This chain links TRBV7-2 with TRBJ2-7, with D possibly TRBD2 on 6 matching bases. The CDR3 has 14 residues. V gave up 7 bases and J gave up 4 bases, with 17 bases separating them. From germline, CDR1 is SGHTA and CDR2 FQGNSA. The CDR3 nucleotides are TGTGCCAGCACCCCCTCACTAGCCCAATACGAGCAGTACTTC. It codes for CASTPSLAQYEQYF.

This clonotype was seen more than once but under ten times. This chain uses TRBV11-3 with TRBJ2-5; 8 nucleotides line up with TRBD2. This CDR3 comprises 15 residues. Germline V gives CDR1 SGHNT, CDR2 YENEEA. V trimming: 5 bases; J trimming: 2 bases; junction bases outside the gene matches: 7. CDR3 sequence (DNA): TGTGCCAGCAGCCAGCGGGGGAAGAATCAAGAGACCCAGTACTTC. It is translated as CASSQRGKNQETQYF.

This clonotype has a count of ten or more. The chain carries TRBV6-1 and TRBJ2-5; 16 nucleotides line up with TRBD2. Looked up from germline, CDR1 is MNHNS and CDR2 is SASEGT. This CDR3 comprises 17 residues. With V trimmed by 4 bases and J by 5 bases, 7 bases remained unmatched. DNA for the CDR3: TGTGCCAGCAGTGCGGGACTAGCGGGGGGGCGTTGGGAGACCCAGTACTTC. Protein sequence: CASSAGLAGGRWETQYF.

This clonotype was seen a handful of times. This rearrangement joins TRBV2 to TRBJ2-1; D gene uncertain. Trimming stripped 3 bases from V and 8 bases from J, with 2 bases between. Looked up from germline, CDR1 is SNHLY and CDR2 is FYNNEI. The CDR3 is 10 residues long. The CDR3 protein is CASSDYEQFF. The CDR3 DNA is TGTGCCAGCAGTGACTATGAGCAGTTCTTC. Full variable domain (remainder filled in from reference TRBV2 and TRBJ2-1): EPEVTQTPSHQVTQMGQEVILRCVPISNHLYFYWYRQILGQKVEFLVSFYNNEISEKSEIFDDQFSVERPDGSNFTLKIRSTKLEDSAMYFCASSDYEQFFGPGTRLTVL.

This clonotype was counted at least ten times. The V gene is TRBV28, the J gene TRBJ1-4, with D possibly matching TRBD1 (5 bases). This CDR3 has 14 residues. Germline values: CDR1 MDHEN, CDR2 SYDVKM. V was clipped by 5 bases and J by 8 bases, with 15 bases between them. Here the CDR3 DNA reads TGTGCCAGCAGTCCTCCAGGGCGGTGGGAAAAACTGTTTTTT. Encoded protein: CASSPPGRWEKLFF. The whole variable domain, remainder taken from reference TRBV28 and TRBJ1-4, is DVKVTQSSRYLVKRTGEKVFLECVQDMDHENMFWYRQDPGLGLRLIYFSYDVKMKEKGDIPEGYSVSREKKERFSLILESASTNQTSMYLCASSPPGRWEKLFFGSGTQLSVL.

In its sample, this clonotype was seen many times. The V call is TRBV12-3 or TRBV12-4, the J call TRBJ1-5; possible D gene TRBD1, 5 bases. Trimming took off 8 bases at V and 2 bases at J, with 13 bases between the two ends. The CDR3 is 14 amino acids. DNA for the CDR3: TGTGCCAGCTACCTAGGGGTAGGCAATCAGCCCCAGCATTTT. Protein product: CASYLGVGNQPQHF.

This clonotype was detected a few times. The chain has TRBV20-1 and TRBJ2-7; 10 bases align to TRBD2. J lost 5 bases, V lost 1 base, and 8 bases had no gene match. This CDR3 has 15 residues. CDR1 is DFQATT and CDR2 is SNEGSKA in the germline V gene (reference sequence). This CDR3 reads CSARGTSGAEDEQYF. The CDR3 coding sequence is TGCAGTGCTAGAGGGACTAGCGGTGCGGAGGACGAGCAGTACTTC.

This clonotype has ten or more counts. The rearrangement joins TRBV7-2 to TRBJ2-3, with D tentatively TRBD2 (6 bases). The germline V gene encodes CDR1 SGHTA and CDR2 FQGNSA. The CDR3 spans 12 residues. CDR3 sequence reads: CGGDSSTDTQYF. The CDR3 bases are TGTGGGGGGGACTCATCCACAGATACGCAGTATTTT.

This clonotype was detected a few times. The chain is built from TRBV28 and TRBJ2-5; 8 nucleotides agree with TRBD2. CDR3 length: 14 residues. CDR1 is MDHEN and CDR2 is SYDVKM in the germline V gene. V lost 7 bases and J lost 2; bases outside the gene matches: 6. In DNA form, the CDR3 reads TGTGCCAGCACCCTAGGCGGGGGGCAAGAGACCCAGTACTTC. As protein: CASTLGGGQETQYF.

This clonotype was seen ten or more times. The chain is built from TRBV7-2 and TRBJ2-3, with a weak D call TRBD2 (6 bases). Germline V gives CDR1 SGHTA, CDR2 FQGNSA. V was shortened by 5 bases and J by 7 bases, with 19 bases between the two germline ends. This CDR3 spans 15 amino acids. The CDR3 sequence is CASSTPGTLDNTQYF. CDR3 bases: TGTGCCAGCAGCACCCCCGGGACTCTCGATAATACGCAGTATTTT.

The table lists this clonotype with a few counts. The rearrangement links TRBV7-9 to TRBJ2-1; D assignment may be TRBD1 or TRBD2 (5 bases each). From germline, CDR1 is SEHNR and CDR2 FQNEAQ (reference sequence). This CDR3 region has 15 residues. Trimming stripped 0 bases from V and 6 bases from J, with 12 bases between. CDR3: CASSLAGIGGNEQFF. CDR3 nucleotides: TGTGCCAGCAGCTTAGCGGGAATTGGGGGCAATGAGCAGTTCTTC.

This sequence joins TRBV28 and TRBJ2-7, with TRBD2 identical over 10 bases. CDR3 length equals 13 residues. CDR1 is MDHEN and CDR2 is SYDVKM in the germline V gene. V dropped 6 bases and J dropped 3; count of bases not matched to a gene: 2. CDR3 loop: CASRLAGDYEQYF. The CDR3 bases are TGTGCCAGCAGGCTAGCGGGGGACTACGAGCAGTACTTC.

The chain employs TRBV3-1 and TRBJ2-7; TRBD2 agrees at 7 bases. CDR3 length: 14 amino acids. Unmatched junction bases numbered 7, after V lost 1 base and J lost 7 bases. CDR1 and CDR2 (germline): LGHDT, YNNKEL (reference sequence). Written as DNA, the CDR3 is TGTGCCAGCAGCCAAGGTCTAGCGGTAAGGGAGCAGTACTTC. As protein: CASSQGLAVREQYF.

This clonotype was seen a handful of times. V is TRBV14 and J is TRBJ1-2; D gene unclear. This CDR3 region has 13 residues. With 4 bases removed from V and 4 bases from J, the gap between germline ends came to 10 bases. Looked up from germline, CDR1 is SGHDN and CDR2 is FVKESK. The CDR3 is CASSPVGGYGYTF. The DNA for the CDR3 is TGTGCCAGCAGCCCCGTAGGAGGCTATGGCTACACCTTC.

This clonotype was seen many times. CDR3 amino acids: CASGNFAGLAEAFF. The CDR3 DNA is TGTGCTAGTGGTAACTTCGCGGGGTTGGCTGAAGCTTTCTTT. This chain links TRBV12-5 with TRBJ1-1; no definite D call. This CDR3 is built from 14 residues. Trimming stripped 5 bases from V and 6 bases from J, with 16 bases between. The germline gives CDR1 LGHNT, CDR2 FRNRAP. Full variable domain (remainder filled in from reference TRBV12-5 and TRBJ1-1): DARVTQTPRHKVTEMGQEVTMRCQPILGHNTVFWYRQTMMQGLELLAYFRNRAPLDDSGMPKDRFSAEMPDATLATLKIQPSEPRDSAVYFCASGNFAGLAEAFFGQGTRLTVV.

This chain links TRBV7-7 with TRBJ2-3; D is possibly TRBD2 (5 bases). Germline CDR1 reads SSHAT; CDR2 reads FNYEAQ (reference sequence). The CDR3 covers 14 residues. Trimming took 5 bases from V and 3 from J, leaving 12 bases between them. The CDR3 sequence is CASSKTSLTDTQYF. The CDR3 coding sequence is TGTGCCAGCAGCAAAACTAGTCTTACAGATACGCAGTATTTT.

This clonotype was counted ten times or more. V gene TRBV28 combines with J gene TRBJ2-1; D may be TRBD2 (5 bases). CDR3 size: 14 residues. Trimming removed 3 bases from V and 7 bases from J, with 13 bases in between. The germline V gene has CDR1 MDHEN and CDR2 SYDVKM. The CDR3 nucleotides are TGTGCCAGCAGTTTTTTCCATCGAGGGAATGAGCAGTTCTTC. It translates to CASSFFHRGNEQFF.

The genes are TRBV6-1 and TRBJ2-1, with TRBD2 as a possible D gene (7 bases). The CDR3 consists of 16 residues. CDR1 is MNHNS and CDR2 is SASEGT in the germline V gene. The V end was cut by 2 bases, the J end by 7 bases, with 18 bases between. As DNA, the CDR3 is TGTGCCAGCAGTGAAAGAATGAGGGGGGGCCGTAATGAGCAGTTCTTC. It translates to CASSERMRGGRNEQFF.

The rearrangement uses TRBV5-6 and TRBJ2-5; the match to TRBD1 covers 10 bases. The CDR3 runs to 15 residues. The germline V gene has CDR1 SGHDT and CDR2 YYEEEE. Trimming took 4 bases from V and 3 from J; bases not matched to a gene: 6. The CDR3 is CASSMTGGEKETQYF. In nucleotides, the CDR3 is TGTGCCAGCAGCATGACAGGGGGCGAAAAAGAGACCCAGTACTTC.

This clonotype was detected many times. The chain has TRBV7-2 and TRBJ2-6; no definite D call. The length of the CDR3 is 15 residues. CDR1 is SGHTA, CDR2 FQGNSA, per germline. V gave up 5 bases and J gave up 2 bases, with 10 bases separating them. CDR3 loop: CASSVLVAGANVLTF. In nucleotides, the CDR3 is TGTGCCAGCAGCGTCCTCGTTGCTGGGGCCAACGTCCTGACTTTC.

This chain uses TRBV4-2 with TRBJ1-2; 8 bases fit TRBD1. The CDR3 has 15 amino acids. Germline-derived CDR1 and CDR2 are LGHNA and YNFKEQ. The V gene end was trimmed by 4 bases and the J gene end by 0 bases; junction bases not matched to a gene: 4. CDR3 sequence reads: CASSLQGAPNYGYTF. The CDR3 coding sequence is TGTGCCAGCAGCCTCCAGGGGGCCCCTAACTATGGCTACACCTTC.

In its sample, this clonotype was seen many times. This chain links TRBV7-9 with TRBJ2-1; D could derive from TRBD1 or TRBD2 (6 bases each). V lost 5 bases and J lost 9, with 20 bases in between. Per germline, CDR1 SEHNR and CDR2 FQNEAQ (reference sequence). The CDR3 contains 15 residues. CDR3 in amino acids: CASSLYETGGGEQFF. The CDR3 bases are TGTGCCAGCAGCCTCTATGAGACCGGAGGGGGTGAGCAGTTCTTC.